Reported below is one T cell receptor beta chain. This clone has just a few counts. The target of this receptor is not known. Per-base qualities were not stored, and no clone one base away is much larger. TCRbeta CDR3 regions were amplified from genomic DNA using the immunoSEQ Assay, a bias-controlled multiplex PCR. The paper's processing steps were these. Within the assay, amplification of reference gene primers was used to estimate how many nucleated cells each sample contained. To quantify the absolute abundance of each unique TCRbeta CDR3 rearrangement, sequence reads were collapsed and filtered. Productive Simpson clonality was computed per sample as the square root of Simpson's diversity index over productive rearrangements. Not all clones reach the TCRdb copy of this immuneACCESS table, which keeps in-frame sequences only. Checked studies attribute under half of the gap to unresolved V genes and leave the rest unexplained. V, J and clone size were drawn from that table, and D and trimming were deduced from the DNA. The sample profile shows about 87,000 clones; under 85% of them were found once. In total, the top ten clones hold roughly 3.2% of the sample.

The sample belongs to a study of blood T cell repertoires in COVID-19 (dated by TCRdb to the early 2020s). Study-wide context: Collaborator samples came from the United States, Italy and Spain and covered acute and convalescent phases of COVID-19. The material from the prospective study consisted of cDNA or gDNA derived from T cells, B-cell-depleted T cells, or PBMCs. The dataset comprised deeply sampled blood TCRbeta repertoires from subjects exposed to, actively infected with, or recovered from COVID-19. The repertoires were released in a freely available public database meant as a resource for research on the immune response to SARS-CoV-2. Samples were obtained from the ongoing ImmuneRACE study (first 160 participants) and from roughly 1,300 subjects provided by 6 global collaborators. The sample metadata nearly always contained a de-identified subject ID, COVID-19 status, age in years and sex. Where HLA class I and class II types were available, the types were taken from metadata supplied by the sample provider, not from assay-based typing. Broad study findings and their caveats: The amount of clinical and demographic metadata varied by source and participant and was provided uncurated.

Trimming at the junction amounts to 0 bases on V and 3 bases on J, and the germline ends lie 11 bases apart. Inclusive of the bounding cysteine and phenylalanine, the CDR3 is 15 residues long. Only the CDR3 DNA stays, 45 bases, in frame from base 1. The germline V gene specifies LGHNA as CDR1 and YSLEER as CDR2. One collaborating source in Seattle enrolled patients while the patients were actively infected and followed the patients over time throughout the course of disease. Each collaborating institution followed its own protocols to collect whole blood in K2EDTA tubes. For TCRbeta analysis, collaborators shipped samples in one of three forms: frozen whole blood, isolated PBMCs, or DNA extracted from either of those sample types.

The receptor's source is an elderly woman with COVID-19, enrolled during active disease. The sequenced material came from peripheral blood. This receptor chain uses TRBV4-3 and TRBJ1-2; a tentative D call is TRBD1 (5 bases match). CDR3 loop: CASSQEPGGDYGYTF. The nucleotide sequence reads TGCGCCAGCAGCCAAGAGCCGGGAGGGGACTATGGCTACACCTTC.